The 9 T cell receptor beta chains listed next were all sequenced from one sample in a study of cytomegalovirus exposure and HLA in healthy donors (dated 2017 in TCRdb). Preparation of the library involved the immunoSEQ multiplex PCR assay. A mixture of 60 forward primers for TCR Vbeta segments and 13 reverse primers for TCR Jbeta segments was used in the multiplex PCR. Imported from immuneACCESS, the table was reduced by TCRdb to in-frame sequences with V and J called. These copies leave out some clones; in studies compared against another copy, an unresolved V gene accounts for under half, and the cause of the remainder is not known. The sample includes 150,000 to 200,000 clones, with under 85% observed a single time. Clones ranked in the top ten supply 3% to 3.5% of the sample. Source material: PBMCs. Receptors originate from a female donor in good health and CMV-seronegative.

The chain uses TRBV6-5 and TRBJ2-1; 9 nucleotides match TRBD1. Trimming removed 6 bases from V and 10 bases from J; junction bases left unmatched: 7. The germline CDR1 and CDR2 sequences are MNHEY and SVGAGI. This CDR3 region has 13 residues. The CDR3 reads CASRRSTGGEQFF. The CDR3 region has the DNA TGTGCCAGCAGACGAAGTACAGGGGGCGAGCAGTTCTTC.

This clone occurred once. The rearrangement joins TRBV6-5 to TRBJ1-5; 7 bases are shared with TRBD1. The germline V gene has CDR1 MNHEY and CDR2 SVGAGI. The ends lost 7 bases at V and 7 bases at J; junction bases unmatched: 7. The CDR3 has 13 amino acids. The CDR3 DNA follows: TGTGCCAGCATGTCTACAGGGGCCCAGCCCCAGCATTTT. Its translation: CASMSTGAQPQHF.

The chain has TRBV19 and TRBJ1-1; D not resolved. This CDR3 comprises 15 residues. The V end lost 3 bases, the J end lost 3 bases, and 14 bases lay between the germline ends. In germline, CDR1 is LNHDA, CDR2 SQIVND (reference sequence). As DNA, the CDR3 is TGTGCCAGTAGTATCTCTCACGCAGAGGACACTGAAGCTTTCTTT. This codes for CASSISHAEDTEAFF.

The chain links TRBV9 to TRBJ1-1; D unclear. The CDR3 covers 15 residues. Trimming took 0 bases from V and 6 from J, leaving 15 bases between them. CDR1 is SGDLS and CDR2 is YYNGEE in the germline V gene. CDR3 loop: CASSVAERETSEAFF. CDR3 sequence (DNA): TGTGCCAGCAGCGTAGCTGAGAGGGAGACCTCTGAAGCTTTCTTT.

The chain is built from TRBV18 and TRBJ1-2; D is unclear. The germline gives CDR1 KGHSH, CDR2 LQKENI. The V gene lost 3 bases and the J gene lost 4 bases, with 12 bases spanning the gap. The CDR3 spans 14 residues. This CDR3 is CASSPREGGYGYTF. The CDR3 coding sequence is TGTGCCAGCTCACCCCGGGAGGGAGGCTATGGCTACACCTTC.

The V and J genes are TRBV30 and TRBJ2-2; D is possibly TRBD2 (6 bases). The CDR3 extends over 13 amino acids. The germline V gene has CDR1 GTSNPN and CDR2 SVGIG (reference sequence). V lost 4 bases, J lost 4 bases, and 10 bases lay in between. The CDR3 loop is CAWTREVTGELFF. The CDR3 coding sequence is TGTGCCTGGACGAGGGAGGTCACCGGGGAGCTGTTTTTT.

V gene TRBV21-1 combines with J gene TRBJ1-2; the table assigns TRBD1, which was not confirmed against the DNA. TRBV21-1 is flagged as a pseudogene. The CDR3 sequence is 15 residues long. The CDR3 region is CASRMGRQGRIGYTF. CDR3 bases: TGTGCCAGCAGGATGGGTAGACAGGGAAGAATTGGCTACACCTTC.

V usage is TRBV11-2 and J usage is TRBJ2-2; D is unresolved. CDR1 and CDR2 (germline): SGHAT, FQNNGV. The CDR3 has 16 residues. Trimming left V 1 base short and J 0 bases short, with 9 bases between. CDR3 region: CASSLGTRSNTGELFF. The CDR3 DNA sequence: TGTGCCAGCAGCTTAGGCACAAGATCGAACACCGGGGAGCTGTTTTTT.

This clone was detected once. This sequence joins TRBV7-8 and TRBJ2-5; 10 nucleotides match TRBD2. The CDR3 spans 17 residues. Per the germline V gene, CDR1 is SGHVS and CDR2 is FQNEAQ. J was trimmed by 4 bases and V by 1 base; bases with no gene match: 9. The CDR3 loop reads CASSLGAGAGGTETQYF. The CDR3 nucleotides are TGTGCCAGCAGCTTAGGTGCCGGAGCGGGAGGGACAGAGACCCAGTACTTC.